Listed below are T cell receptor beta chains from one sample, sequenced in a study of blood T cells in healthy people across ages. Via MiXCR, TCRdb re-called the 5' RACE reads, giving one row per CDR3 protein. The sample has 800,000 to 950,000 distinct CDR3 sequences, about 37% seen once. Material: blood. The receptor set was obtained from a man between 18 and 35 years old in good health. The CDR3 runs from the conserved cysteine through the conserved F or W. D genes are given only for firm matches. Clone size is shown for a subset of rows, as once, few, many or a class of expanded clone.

CSASPTIQLAKNIQYF,TGCAGTGCTAGCCCGACTATCCAGCTAGCCAAAAACATTCAGTACTTC,TRBJ2-4,.,.,TRBV20-1
CASSRRHGTVQETQYF,TGTGCCAGCAGCCGTAGACACGGGACTGTGCAAGAGACCCAGTACTTC,TRBJ2-5,.,few,TRBV7-2
CASSQDGERGAFF,TGCGCCAGCAGCCAAGACGGCGAGCGCGGAGCTTTCTTT,TRBJ1-1,.,many,TRBV4-3
CASRLLQGSGNTIYF,TGTGCCAGCAGGCTCCTACAGGGCTCTGGAAACACCATATATTTT,TRBJ1-3,.,.,TRBV12-3/TRBV12-4
CASSLAGPAGGLEQYF,TGTGCCAGCAGTTTAGCCGGGCCAGCGGGGGGGCTTGAGCAGTACTTC,TRBJ2-5,TRBD2,.,TRBV12-3/TRBV12-4
CASSQEGANTEAFF,TGCGCCAGCAGCCAAGAAGGCGCGAATACTGAAGCTTTCTTT,TRBJ1-1,.,.,TRBV4-3
CSVEQVLNTEAFF,TGCAGCGTTGAGCAGGTTTTGAACACTGAAGCTTTCTTT,TRBJ1-1,.,.,TRBV29-1
CASSLAHVKEEKLFF,TGTGCCAGCAGCTTAGCGCACGTAAAGGAAGAAAAACTGTTTTTT,TRBJ1-4,.,.,TRBV7-9
CSAREDRDDLNEQYF,TGCAGTGCTAGAGAGGACAGGGACGACCTCAATGAGCAGTACTTC,TRBJ2-7,TRBD1,.,TRBV20-1
CSARGRVSSYNSPLHF,TGCAGTGCTAGAGGGCGGGTCAGCTCCTATAATTCACCCCTCCACTTT,TRBJ1-6,.,.,TRBV20-1
CASSRGLADYNEQYF,TGTGCCAGCAGCCGCGGACTAGCGGACTACAATGAGCAGTACTTC,TRBJ2-7,TRBD2,many,TRBV7-3
CASSLFRGTNYGYTF,TGTGCCAGCAGCTTATTTAGAGGGACTAACTATGGCTACACCTTC,TRBJ1-2,.,few,TRBV7-2
CASSYIAGGPTGELFF,TGTGCCAGCAGTTATATAGCGGGGGGGCCAACCGGGGAGCTGTTTTTT,TRBJ2-2,TRBD2,.,TRBV27
CASSSTFSDPGRGKDTQYF,TGTGCCAGCAGTTCGACTTTCTCCGATCCGGGTCGAGGGAAAGATACGCAGTATTTT,TRBJ2-3,.,.,TRBV27
CASSENLLGEKLFF,TGTGCCAGCAGTGAAAATCTGTTAGGCGAAAAACTGTTTTTT,TRBJ1-4,.,.,TRBV25-1
CASSLVGAVVDNEQFF,TGTGCCAGCAGCTTAGTAGGGGCAGTGGTGGACAATGAGCAGTTCTTC,TRBJ2-1,.,.,TRBV7-2
CAGSQGVGDTQYF,TGTGCCGGCAGCCAAGGGGTTGGGGATACGCAGTATTTT,TRBJ2-3,.,.,TRBV3-1
CAISERTGYNEQFF,TGTGCCATCAGTGAGCGGACAGGTTACAATGAGCAGTTCTTC,TRBJ2-1,TRBD1,.,TRBV10-3
CASSLYVGFNNEQFF,TGTGCCAGCAGCCTGTACGTGGGGTTTAACAATGAGCAGTTCTTC,TRBJ2-1,.,.,TRBV3-1
CASSSGLLMNTEAFF,TGTGCCAGCAGTTCCGGACTCCTTATGAACACTGAAGCTTTCTTT,TRBJ1-1,.,.,TRBV6-2/TRBV6-3
CASRSAVARTEAFF,TGTGCCAGCAGGTCCGCAGTGGCGCGCACTGAAGCTTTCTTT,TRBJ1-1,.,few,TRBV7-9
CASSQEGGGTQYF,TGTGCCAGCAGCCAAGAAGGCGGCGGGACCCAGTACTTC,TRBJ2-5,.,.,TRBV3-1
CASSLGGLDGIEQYF,TGTGCCAGCAGCTTAGGAGGACTAGACGGGATCGAGCAGTACTTC,TRBJ2-7,TRBD2,.,TRBV11-2
CASSLGVGPEEAFF,TGTGCCAGCAGCTTGGGGGTGGGTCCGGAGGAAGCTTTCTTT,TRBJ1-1,.,.,TRBV5-5
CSARVSSGQGLGTNEKLFF,TGCAGTGCTAGAGTTTCGTCCGGACAGGGTTTGGGAACTAATGAAAAACTGTTTTTT,TRBJ1-4,TRBD1,.,TRBV20-1
CATSDKVIRGLRDTQYF,TGTGCCACCAGTGACAAAGTGATTCGAGGGTTGAGAGATACGCAGTATTTT,TRBJ2-3,.,.,TRBV24-1
CSQSRQESYEQYF,TGCAGCCAGAGTCGACAGGAGTCCTACGAGCAGTACTTC,TRBJ2-7,.,.,TRBV29-1
CASSYSGLAGSRDEQFF,TGTGCCAGCAGTTACTCGGGACTAGCGGGTTCAAGGGATGAGCAGTTCTTC,TRBJ2-1,TRBD2,.,TRBV6-6
CSARDVRDSSWRDTQYF,TGCAGTGCTAGAGACGTCCGGGACTCCTCCTGGAGAGATACGCAGTATTTT,TRBJ2-3,.,few,TRBV20-1